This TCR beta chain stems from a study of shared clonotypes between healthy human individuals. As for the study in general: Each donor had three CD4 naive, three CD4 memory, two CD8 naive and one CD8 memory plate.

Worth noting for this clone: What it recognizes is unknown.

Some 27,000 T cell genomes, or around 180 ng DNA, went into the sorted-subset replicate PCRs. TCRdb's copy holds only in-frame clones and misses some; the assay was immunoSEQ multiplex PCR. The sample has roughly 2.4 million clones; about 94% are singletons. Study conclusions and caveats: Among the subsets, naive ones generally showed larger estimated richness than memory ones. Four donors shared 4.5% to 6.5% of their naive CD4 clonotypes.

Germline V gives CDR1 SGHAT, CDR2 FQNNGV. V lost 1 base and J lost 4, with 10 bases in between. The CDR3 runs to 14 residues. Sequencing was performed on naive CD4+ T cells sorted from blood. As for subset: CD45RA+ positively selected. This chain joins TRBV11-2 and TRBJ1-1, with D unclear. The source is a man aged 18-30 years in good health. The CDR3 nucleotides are TGTGCCAGCAGCTTAGGACTTACTGGCACTGAAGCTTTCTTT. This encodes CASSLGLTGTEAFF.